The next 9 T cell receptor beta chains were all read from a single sample in a study of T-cell memory formation after mild COVID-19. TCRdb recomputed calls from the 5' RACE reads with MiXCR, one row per CDR3 protein. Seen here are fewer than 450,000 distinct CDR3 sequences, roughly 26% observed once, and the top ten hold roughly 8.7%. Sequenced: PBMCs or a T cell subset sorted from them (not recorded which). Receptor source: an adult woman who had mild COVID-19 (a few samples of this study predate the infection). Cell type and time point are not known.

The gene calls are TRBV7-9 and TRBJ2-2; 7 positions agree with TRBD1. With V trimmed by 4 bases and J by 6 bases, 14 bases remained unmatched. The CDR3 extends over 17 amino acids. Germline values: CDR1 SEHNR, CDR2 FQNEAQ (reference sequence). The CDR3 region is CASSSRSPTTGAGELFF. DNA of the CDR3: TGTGCCAGCAGCTCCCGTTCCCCTACCACAGGGGCCGGGGAGCTGTTTTTT.

This clonotype was picked up a small number of times. V is TRBV18 and J is TRBJ2-7, with D maybe TRBD1 (5 bases). Trimming left V 1 base short and J 7 bases short, with 17 bases between. Germline CDR1 is KGHSH and CDR2 is LQKENI. There are 15 residues in the CDR3. The CDR3: CASSPLQKGSREQYF. CDR3 bases: TGTGCCAGCTCACCACTCCAGAAGGGGTCTCGGGAGCAGTACTTC.

This clonotype was found a few times. The genes are TRBV20-1 and TRBJ1-3; a possible D gene is TRBD1 (5 bases). This CDR3 has 13 residues. V was shortened by 3 bases and J by 2 bases, with 8 bases between the two germline ends. The germline gives CDR1 DFQATT, CDR2 SNEGSKA (reference sequence). This chain's CDR3 is CSARLGAGNTIYF. In DNA form, the CDR3 reads TGCAGTGCTAGGTTGGGGGCTGGAAACACCATATATTTT.

This clonotype was seen only a few times. The gene calls are TRBV3-1 and TRBJ2-3; TRBD2 matches at 13 bases. From germline, CDR1 is LGHDT and CDR2 YNNKEL (reference sequence). Trimming took 3 bases from V and 5 from J; bases not matched to a gene: 5. The CDR3 loop spans 16 amino acids. The CDR3 DNA reads as TGTGCCAGCAGCCAGACTAGCGGGAGGATAAGAGATACGCAGTATTTT. Its protein is CASSQTSGRIRDTQYF.

The chain is built from TRBV7-2 and TRBJ2-2; D gene ambiguous. Germline CDR1 and CDR2: SGHTA and FQGNSA. The V end lost 1 base, the J end lost 1 base, and 7 bases lay between the germline ends. CDR3 size: 15 residues. The CDR3 region is CASSLVAENTGELFF. For the CDR3, the DNA is TGTGCCAGCAGCTTAGTCGCGGAGAACACCGGGGAGCTGTTTTTT.

The CDR3 sequence is CATSDLPGPSFTGLETQYF. In nucleotides, the CDR3 is TGTGCCACCAGTGATTTGCCGGGACCGTCATTCACAGGGTTAGAGACCCAGTACTTC. This chain connects TRBV24-1 to TRBJ2-5; TRBD1 might be the D (6 bases). The CDR3 has 19 amino acids. V was trimmed by 0 bases and J by 4 bases, leaving 23 bases between them. In germline, CDR1 is KGHDR, CDR2 SFDVKD.

This clonotype has more than one count but fewer than ten. V usage is TRBV20-1 and J usage is TRBJ2-3; D uncertain. This CDR3 has 13 amino acids. Germline-derived CDR1 and CDR2 are DFQATT and SNEGSKA (reference sequence). Between the trimmed V and J ends, which lost 4 bases and 3 bases, there was a span of 11 bases. The DNA of the CDR3 is TGCAGTGCTAAGACCCCTATGACAGATACGCAGTATTTT. This codes for CSAKTPMTDTQYF.

This rearrangement joins TRBV5-4 to TRBJ2-7; 8 bases are a match to TRBD2. The CDR3 runs to 14 residues. Germline V gives CDR1 SGHNT, CDR2 YYREEE (reference sequence). V was clipped by 4 bases and J by 3 bases; unmatched bases: 6. CDR3 DNA: TGTGCCAGCAGCGTCCGGGGGGGGCGCTACGAGCAGTACTTC. This encodes CASSVRGGRYEQYF.

This clonotype was seen a handful of times. The J gene is TRBJ1-4, the V gene TRBV7-9, with D possibly TRBD1 on 5 matching bases. The CDR3 sequence is 13 residues long. Germline V lookup: CDR1 SEHNR, CDR2 FQNEAQ (reference sequence). V was clipped by 5 bases and J by 4 bases, with 8 bases between them. The CDR3 sequence is CASSKGINEKLFF. CDR3 nucleotides: TGTGCCAGCAGCAAGGGGATTAATGAAAAACTGTTTTTT.